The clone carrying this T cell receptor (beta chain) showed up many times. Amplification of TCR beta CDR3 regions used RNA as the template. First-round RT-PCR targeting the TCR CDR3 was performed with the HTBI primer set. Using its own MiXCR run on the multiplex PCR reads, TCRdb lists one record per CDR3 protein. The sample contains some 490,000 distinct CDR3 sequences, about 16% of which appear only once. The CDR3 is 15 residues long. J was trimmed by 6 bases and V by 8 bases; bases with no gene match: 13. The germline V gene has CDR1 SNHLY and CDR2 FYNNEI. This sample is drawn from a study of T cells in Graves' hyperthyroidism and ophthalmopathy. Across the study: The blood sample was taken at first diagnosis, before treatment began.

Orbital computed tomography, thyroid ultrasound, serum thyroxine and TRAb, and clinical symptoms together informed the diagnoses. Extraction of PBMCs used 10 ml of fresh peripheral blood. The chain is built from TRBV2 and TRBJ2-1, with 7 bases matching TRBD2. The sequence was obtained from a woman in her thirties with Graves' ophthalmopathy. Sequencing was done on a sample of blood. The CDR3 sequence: CASRPGGGMGNEQFF. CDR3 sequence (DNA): TGTGCCAGCCGCCCGGGGGGAGGAATGGGCAATGAGCAGTTCTTC.